This is a list of T cell receptor beta chains from one sample in a study of blood T cells in healthy people across ages. TCRdb redid the calling of the 5' RACE reads with MiXCR, one entry per CDR3 protein. The sample yields under 2,000,000 distinct CDR3 sequences, roughly 50% seen once. Specimen: blood. The receptors stem from a woman aged 40-49 years in good health. The CDR3 runs from the conserved cysteine through the conserved F or W. Each record gives: J gene, V gene, clone size, D gene, CDR3 protein, CDR3 DNA. D genes are given only for firm matches. The listing skips clone size in some rows; elsewhere it reads once, few, many or a size class.

j_call: TRBJ1-2; v_call: TRBV7-9; clone_size: once; d_call: -; cdr3_aa: CASSLEFQGYGYTF; cdr3_nt: TGTGCCAGCAGCTTAGAGTTTCAGGGTTATGGCTACACCTTC
j_call: TRBJ1-2; v_call: TRBV29-1; clone_size: few; d_call: TRBD1; cdr3_aa: CSVEDRGDSLNYGYTF; cdr3_nt: TGCAGCGTTGAAGATCGAGGGGACAGTCTAAACTATGGCTACACCTTC
j_call: TRBJ2-1; v_call: TRBV29-1; clone_size: -; d_call: TRBD2; cdr3_aa: CSVVGTSGGASYNEQFF; cdr3_nt: TGCAGCGTTGTAGGGACTAGCGGGGGAGCTTCCTACAATGAGCAGTTCTTC
j_call: TRBJ2-7; v_call: TRBV7-2; clone_size: -; d_call: -; cdr3_aa: CASSLAAGANYEQYF; cdr3_nt: TGTGCCAGCAGCTTAGCAGCAGGGGCTAACTACGAGCAGTACTTC
j_call: TRBJ2-3; v_call: TRBV7-3; clone_size: few; d_call: -; cdr3_aa: CASSLGENTQYF; cdr3_nt: TGTGCCAGCAGCTTAGGGGAGAATACGCAGTATTTT
j_call: TRBJ2-7; v_call: TRBV20-1; clone_size: -; d_call: TRBD1; cdr3_aa: CSARISGGLPYEQYF; cdr3_nt: TGCAGTGCTAGGATCTCAGGGGGCCTCCCTTACGAGCAGTACTTC
j_call: TRBJ2-4; v_call: TRBV18; clone_size: -; d_call: -; cdr3_aa: CASSPIDSGNIQYF; cdr3_nt: TGTGCCAGCTCACCTATAGACTCCGGAAACATTCAGTACTTC
j_call: TRBJ1-2; v_call: TRBV5-1; clone_size: -; d_call: TRBD1; cdr3_aa: CASSWGTDNNYGYTF; cdr3_nt: TGCGCCAGCAGCTGGGGGACAGACAATAACTATGGCTACACCTTC
j_call: TRBJ2-7; v_call: TRBV20-1; clone_size: -; d_call: -; cdr3_aa: CSARDLGTDAYEQYF; cdr3_nt: TGCAGTGCTAGAGATCTTGGGACGGATGCCTACGAGCAGTACTTC
j_call: TRBJ2-7; v_call: TRBV10-1; clone_size: -; d_call: TRBD1; cdr3_aa: CASSELEAGTGPYEQYF; cdr3_nt: TGCGCCAGCAGTGAGCTGGAGGCCGGGACAGGGCCCTACGAGCAGTACTTC
j_call: TRBJ2-3; v_call: TRBV5-1; clone_size: few; d_call: -; cdr3_aa: CASSLARVQITDTQYF; cdr3_nt: TGCGCCAGCAGCTTGGCCCGGGTCCAAATCACAGATACGCAGTATTTT
j_call: TRBJ1-6; v_call: TRBV11-2; clone_size: few; d_call: -; cdr3_aa: CASSFFNRVTVSPLHF; cdr3_nt: TGTGCCAGCAGCTTCTTCAACAGGGTAACTGTTTCACCCCTCCACTTT
j_call: TRBJ2-3; v_call: TRBV9; clone_size: -; d_call: -; cdr3_aa: CASSVGQYTRYF; cdr3_nt: TGTGCCAGCAGCGTAGGACAGTATACGCGGTATTTT
j_call: TRBJ2-3; v_call: TRBV27; clone_size: -; d_call: -; cdr3_aa: CASSFHRGTTQYF; cdr3_nt: TGTGCCAGCAGTTTCCACCGCGGGACTACGCAGTATTTT
j_call: TRBJ1-5; v_call: TRBV7-2; clone_size: -; d_call: -; cdr3_aa: CASSIQGSSSQPQHF; cdr3_nt: TGTGCCAGCAGCATCCAGGGTTCATCTAGTCAGCCCCAGCATTTT
j_call: TRBJ2-1; v_call: TRBV7-9; clone_size: -; d_call: TRBD2; cdr3_aa: CASSSPPGTSGGAGHEQFF; cdr3_nt: TGTGCCAGCAGTTCCCCACCTGGGACTAGCGGGGGGGCCGGCCATGAGCAGTTCTTC
j_call: TRBJ1-2; v_call: TRBV29-1; clone_size: -; d_call: -; cdr3_aa: CSGRFREGGNTF; cdr3_nt: TGCAGCGGGCGGTTTAGAGAGGGTGGCAACACCTTC
j_call: TRBJ2-5; v_call: TRBV6-5; clone_size: -; d_call: -; cdr3_aa: CASSYGSSQETQYF; cdr3_nt: TGTGCCAGCAGTTACGGAAGTTCCCAAGAGACCCAGTACTTC
j_call: TRBJ2-1; v_call: TRBV7-9; clone_size: -; d_call: TRBD1; cdr3_aa: CASSPGTGLNYNEQFF; cdr3_nt: TGTGCCAGCAGCCCGGGGACAGGCTTAAATTACAATGAGCAGTTCTTC
j_call: TRBJ2-1; v_call: TRBV6-1; clone_size: -; d_call: -; cdr3_aa: CASSEVPGGYYNEQFF; cdr3_nt: TGTGCCAGCAGTGAAGTTCCGGGGGGCTACTACAATGAGCAGTTCTTC
j_call: TRBJ2-7; v_call: TRBV4-3; clone_size: -; d_call: TRBD1; cdr3_aa: CASSQDVTDRGSYEQYF; cdr3_nt: TGCGCCAGCAGCCAAGATGTTACGGACAGGGGCTCCTACGAGCAGTACTTC
j_call: TRBJ1-2; v_call: TRBV11-1; clone_size: few; d_call: -; cdr3_aa: CASSSGGHGYTF; cdr3_nt: TGTGCCAGCAGCTCGGGGGGGCATGGCTACACCTTC
j_call: TRBJ2-6; v_call: TRBV5-1; clone_size: few; d_call: -; cdr3_aa: CASSWGDGANVLTF; cdr3_nt: TGCGCCAGCAGCTGGGGCGATGGGGCCAACGTCCTGACTTTC
j_call: TRBJ1-5; v_call: TRBV20-1; clone_size: -; d_call: -; cdr3_aa: CSADVLDNQPQHF; cdr3_nt: TGCAGTGCTGATGTCCTTGACAATCAGCCCCAGCATTTT
j_call: TRBJ1-2; v_call: TRBV4-1; clone_size: -; d_call: -; cdr3_aa: CASSQDTHEGLGYGYTF; cdr3_nt: TGCGCCAGCAGCCAAGATACCCACGAGGGGCTAGGGTATGGCTACACCTTC
j_call: TRBJ1-2; v_call: TRBV10-3; clone_size: -; d_call: -; cdr3_aa: CAIRSSQGRDYGYTF; cdr3_nt: TGTGCCATCAGGTCCTCTCAGGGGCGCGACTATGGCTACACCTTC
j_call: TRBJ2-1; v_call: TRBV7-9; clone_size: -; d_call: -; cdr3_aa: CASSLALALSYNEQFF; cdr3_nt: TGTGCCAGCAGCTTAGCTTTGGCCCTCTCCTACAATGAGCAGTTCTTC
j_call: TRBJ2-6; v_call: TRBV4-2; clone_size: -; d_call: -; cdr3_aa: CANSPSRGSGANVLTF; cdr3_nt: TGTGCCAACAGCCCGTCCAGAGGCTCTGGGGCCAACGTCCTGACTTTC
j_call: TRBJ2-5; v_call: TRBV5-4; clone_size: -; d_call: -; cdr3_aa: CASSLDERRPGTQYF; cdr3_nt: TGTGCCAGCAGCTTGGATGAGCGCCGTCCGGGGACCCAGTACTTC
j_call: TRBJ2-4; v_call: TRBV6-5; clone_size: -; d_call: TRBD2; cdr3_aa: CASSYSGRTSGEKNIQYF; cdr3_nt: TGTGCCAGCAGTTACTCGGGTCGGACTAGCGGCGAAAAAAACATTCAGTACTTC
j_call: TRBJ1-1; v_call: TRBV9; clone_size: once; d_call: -; cdr3_aa: CASGEGFLTEAFF; cdr3_nt: TGTGCCAGCGGTGAGGGGTTCTTAACTGAAGCTTTCTTT
j_call: TRBJ2-1; v_call: TRBV7-2; clone_size: -; d_call: -; cdr3_aa: CASSFRGDMSSYNEQFF; cdr3_nt: TGTGCCAGCAGCTTTCGAGGGGACATGAGCTCTTACAATGAGCAGTTCTTC
j_call: TRBJ1-1; v_call: TRBV6-2/TRBV6-3; clone_size: -; d_call: -; cdr3_aa: CASSYPRGEAFF; cdr3_nt: TGTGCCAGCAGTTATCCAAGGGGTGAAGCTTTCTTT
j_call: TRBJ1-2; v_call: TRBV4-3; clone_size: -; d_call: -; cdr3_aa: CASSQDRGQTWGYTF; cdr3_nt: TGCGCCAGCAGCCAAGATCGGGGACAAACCTGGGGCTACACCTTC
j_call: TRBJ1-4; v_call: TRBV20-1; clone_size: -; d_call: -; cdr3_aa: CSARDSGDEKLFF; cdr3_nt: TGCAGTGCTAGAGATTCAGGGGACGAAAAACTGTTTTTT
j_call: TRBJ2-7; v_call: TRBV5-6; clone_size: -; d_call: TRBD1; cdr3_aa: CASTEQGAGEQYF; cdr3_nt: TGTGCCAGCACCGAACAGGGGGCGGGCGAGCAGTACTTC
j_call: TRBJ2-5; v_call: TRBV15; clone_size: -; d_call: -; cdr3_aa: CATSRDEWQSQETQYF; cdr3_nt: TGTGCCACCAGCAGAGACGAATGGCAGTCTCAAGAGACCCAGTACTTC
j_call: TRBJ2-3; v_call: TRBV6-2/TRBV6-3; clone_size: -; d_call: TRBD1; cdr3_aa: CASSYGQGRAYF; cdr3_nt: TGTGCCAGCAGTTACGGACAGGGCCGCGCGTATTTT
j_call: TRBJ2-7; v_call: TRBV7-2; clone_size: -; d_call: -; cdr3_aa: CASSFYKGVTYEQYF; cdr3_nt: TGTGCCAGCAGCTTTTACAAGGGGGTTACCTACGAGCAGTACTTC
j_call: TRBJ1-2; v_call: TRBV7-9; clone_size: few; d_call: -; cdr3_aa: CASSERDGGNYGYTF; cdr3_nt: TGTGCCAGCAGCGAGCGGGACGGTGGGAACTATGGCTACACCTTC
j_call: TRBJ2-5; v_call: TRBV12-3/TRBV12-4; clone_size: many; d_call: TRBD2; cdr3_aa: CASRNPGGRGAQYF; cdr3_nt: TGTGCCAGCCGTAACCCGGGGGGTCGTGGGGCCCAGTACTTC
j_call: TRBJ2-2; v_call: TRBV20-1; clone_size: -; d_call: TRBD2; cdr3_aa: CSARVGLAGGELFF; cdr3_nt: TGCAGTGCTAGAGTGGGACTAGCGGGCGGGGAGCTGTTTTTT
j_call: TRBJ2-1; v_call: TRBV21-1; clone_size: -; d_call: -; cdr3_aa: CASSNGPGDEQFF; cdr3_nt: TGTGCCAGCAGCAATGGGCCGGGGGATGAGCAGTTCTTC
j_call: TRBJ2-1; v_call: TRBV7-2; clone_size: -; d_call: TRBD2; cdr3_aa: CASSFEIAGARNEQFF; cdr3_nt: TGTGCCAGCAGCTTCGAGATAGCGGGGGCTCGAAATGAGCAGTTCTTC
j_call: TRBJ2-1; v_call: TRBV27; clone_size: few; d_call: TRBD2; cdr3_aa: CASSLTSGGLTANEQFF; cdr3_nt: TGTGCCAGCAGTTTGACTAGCGGGGGGCTCACCGCAAATGAGCAGTTCTTC
j_call: TRBJ2-4; v_call: TRBV28; clone_size: -; d_call: -; cdr3_aa: CASSLPGEKNIQYF; cdr3_nt: TGTGCCAGCAGTTTACCCGGGGAAAAAAACATTCAGTACTTC
j_call: TRBJ1-1; v_call: TRBV7-9; clone_size: -; d_call: TRBD1; cdr3_aa: CASSLKTGQNTEAFF; cdr3_nt: TGTGCCAGCAGCTTGAAGACAGGGCAGAACACTGAAGCTTTCTTT
j_call: TRBJ2-5; v_call: TRBV10-3; clone_size: -; d_call: -; cdr3_aa: CAITGPDRQETQYF; cdr3_nt: TGTGCCATCACCGGGCCGGACAGACAAGAGACCCAGTACTTC
j_call: TRBJ2-5; v_call: TRBV5-1; clone_size: -; d_call: TRBD2; cdr3_aa: CASSLVGGSRLQETQYF; cdr3_nt: TGCGCCAGCAGCTTGGTGGGAGGGTCGCGCCTCCAAGAGACCCAGTACTTC
j_call: TRBJ2-5; v_call: TRBV7-3; clone_size: -; d_call: -; cdr3_aa: CASSPPGSYNEQYF; cdr3_nt: TGTGCCAGCAGCCCCCCCGGCTCCTACAATGAGCAGTACTTC
j_call: TRBJ2-1; v_call: TRBV18; clone_size: -; d_call: TRBD2; cdr3_aa: CASSPELAVFNEQFF; cdr3_nt: TGTGCCAGCTCACCGGAACTAGCGGTCTTCAATGAGCAGTTCTTC
j_call: TRBJ2-6; v_call: TRBV13; clone_size: few; d_call: -; cdr3_aa: CASSSPSVSGANVLTF; cdr3_nt: TGTGCCAGCAGCTCCCCTTCGGTATCTGGGGCCAACGTCCTGACTTTC
j_call: TRBJ1-2; v_call: TRBV7-2; clone_size: few; d_call: TRBD1; cdr3_aa: CASSLVSWDRDGYTF; cdr3_nt: TGTGCCAGCAGCTTAGTTAGCTGGGACAGGGACGGCTACACCTTC
j_call: TRBJ2-3; v_call: TRBV20-1; clone_size: -; d_call: -; cdr3_aa: CSARSQGTDTQYF; cdr3_nt: TGCAGTGCTAGAAGTCAGGGCACAGATACGCAGTATTTT
j_call: TRBJ2-1; v_call: TRBV6-5; clone_size: -; d_call: -; cdr3_aa: CTSSYAFGRYNHEQFF; cdr3_nt: TGTACCAGCAGTTACGCCTTCGGACGGTACAATCATGAGCAGTTCTTC